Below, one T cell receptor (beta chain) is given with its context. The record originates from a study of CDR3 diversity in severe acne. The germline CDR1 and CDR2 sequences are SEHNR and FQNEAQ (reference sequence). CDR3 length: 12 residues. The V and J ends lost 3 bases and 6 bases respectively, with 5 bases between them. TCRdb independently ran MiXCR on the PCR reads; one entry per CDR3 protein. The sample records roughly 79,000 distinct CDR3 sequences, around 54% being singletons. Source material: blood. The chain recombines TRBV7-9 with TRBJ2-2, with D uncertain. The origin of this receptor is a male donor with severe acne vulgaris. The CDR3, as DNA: TGTGCCAGCAGCTTGTCACCCGGGGAGCTGTTTTTT. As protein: CASSLSPGELFF. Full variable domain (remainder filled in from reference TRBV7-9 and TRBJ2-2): DTGVSQNPRHKITKRGQNVTFRCDPISEHNRLYWYRQTLGQGPEFLTYFQNEAQLEKSRLLSDRFSAERPKGSFSTLEIQRTEQGDSAMYLCASSLSPGELFFGEGSRLTVL.